The rows below give T cell receptor beta chains drawn from one sample of a study of T cell responses to AZD1222 COVID-19 vaccine. The protocol was immunoSEQ multiplex PCR, while the TCRdb copy is restricted to in-frame clones and leaves out a portion. The sample has around 120,000 clones; approximately 89% are singletons. The source was peripheral blood, collected on day 0 of AZD1222 vaccination. The receptors stem from an adult in good health. Both conserved end residues are trimmed from each CDR3.

V gene	J gene	CDR3 protein
TRBV28	TRBJ2-7	ASSLPSSYEQY
TRBV10-1	TRBJ1-1	ASRKGVGLNTEAF
TRBV3-1/TRBV3-2	TRBJ1-2	ASSEGVTAYGYT
TRBV2	TRBJ1-2	ASRGDSPYGYT
TRBV7-8	TRBJ2-7	ASSLETYEQY
TRBV19	TRBJ2-7	ASNPGGSYEQY
TRBV14	TRBJ2-1	ASSQFLDNEQF
TRBV7-6	TRBJ2-3	ASSGLAGFSDTQY
TRBV3-1/TRBV3-2	TRBJ1-6	ASREGLMNNSPLH
TRBV6-5	TRBJ1-1	AVPAPLTEAF
TRBV27	TRBJ2-3	ASSFLSSSTDTQY
TRBV9	TRBJ1-6	ASSVATQNNSPLH
TRBV3-1/TRBV3-2	TRBJ1-3	ASSQPGTDGNTIY
TRBV27	TRBJ1-6	ASKPGQGHNSPLH
TRBV3-1/TRBV3-2	TRBJ1-1	ASSRVNSEAF
TRBV30	TRBJ1-3	AFTVVSGSGNTIY
TRBV7-9	TRBJ2-3	ASSLSLYTDTQY
TRBV5-8	TRBJ1-5	ASSLSPYSNQPQH
TRBV12-3/TRBV12-4	TRBJ1-1	ASSHRDSPEAF
TRBV19	TRBJ2-4	ASSSPSGGVKNIQY
TRBV2	TRBJ1-4	ASSDRNEKLF
TRBV6-5	TRBJ2-5	ASGERETQY
TRBV30	TRBJ2-7	AWSVSGFNEQY
TRBV5-6	TRBJ1-2	ASSPNPWRGAHGYT
TRBV19	TRBJ1-5	ASSMWGANQPQH
TRBV12-3/TRBV12-4	TRBJ2-5	ASSSDSGTQY
TRBV11-2	TRBJ2-7	ASSSPMGVSTEQY
TRBV27	TRBJ1-1	ASSLRQGSTEAF
TRBV7-8	TRBJ1-2	ASSPIEYGYT
TRBV19	TRBJ2-7	ASSIPQRGGSSYEQY
TRBV10-3	TRBJ2-7	AISETDTSYEQY
TRBV28	TRBJ1-5	ASTLGGGYQPQH
TRBV12-3/TRBV12-4	TRBJ2-2	ASRQGASGELF
TRBV1	TRBJ2-3	TSSQEGWVAGDMPDTQY
TRBV5-1	TRBJ2-2	ASSFGQITGELF
TRBV5-1	TRBJ1-2	ASSLGQGASYGYT
TRBV14	TRBJ1-2	ASSQEGRAGDGYT
TRBV27	TRBJ2-7	ASRRTEIGEQY
TRBV28	TRBJ1-2	ASRAGQANYGYT
TRBV6-5	TRBJ1-1	ASSYKGSTEAF
TRBV19	TRBJ2-2	ASSIRTGGSGELF
TRBV29-1	TRBJ1-2	SVRTGTYGYT